The 8 T cell receptor beta chains listed next were all sequenced from one sample in a study of blood T cells in healthy people across ages. The authors ran a second PCR of 7 to 11 cycles using a sample-barcoded 5' primer and a J-beta primer mix. TCRdb re-called the 5' RACE reads with MiXCR, one entry per CDR3 protein. The data contain roughly 1.6 million distinct CDR3 sequences, about 35% of them singletons. Sequencing input: blood. The receptors here all came from a woman aged 25 to 39 in good health.

This clonotype was seen a handful of times. V and J are TRBV25-1 and TRBJ2-3; D is uncertain. CDR3 size: 15 residues. V was clipped by 1 base and J by 3 bases, with 11 bases between them. Germline loops: CDR1 MGHDK, CDR2 SYGVNS. CDR3 DNA: TGTGCCAGCAGTGAATCCGGAGAGGTAACAGATACGCAGTATTTT. This sequence encodes CASSESGEVTDTQYF.

The V call is TRBV27, the J call TRBJ2-5; D uncertain. V lost 0 bases and J lost 2, with 7 bases in between. The CDR3 length is 14 residues. The germline V gene has CDR1 MNHEY and CDR2 SMNVEV (reference sequence). The CDR3 DNA reads as TGTGCCAGCAGTTTATCACCAGCGCAAGAGACCCAGTACTTC. Amino acids: CASSLSPAQETQYF.

This clonotype was seen more than once but under ten times. J is TRBJ1-2 and V is TRBV29-1; the D gene is possibly TRBD1 (6 bases). V was pared by 1 base and J by 4 bases, with 10 bases between. Germline CDR1 reads SQVTM; CDR2 reads ANQGSEA. The length of the CDR3 is 13 residues. The CDR3: CSVEGDIGYGYTF. The CDR3 DNA is TGCAGCGTTGAAGGGGACATCGGCTATGGCTACACCTTC.

Turning to this clonotype: The junction departs from germline at one end; a sequencing error may be responsible. The rearrangement links TRBV7-2 to TRBJ2-1, with D hard to call. This CDR3 is built from 14 residues. Germline assignment: CDR1 SGHTA and CDR2 FQGNSA. The CDR3 sequence is CACSLTSSYNEQFF. The CDR3 bases are TGTGCCTGCAGCTTAACGAGCTCCTACAATGAGCAGTTCTTC.

This chain uses TRBV2 with TRBJ2-5, with a possible D match to TRBD1 (8 bases). Germline V gives CDR1 SNHLY, CDR2 FYNNEI. The CDR3 totals 13 residues. Trimming removed 11 bases from V and 11 bases from J, with 24 bases in between. The CDR3 nucleotides read TGTGCCCACGGACTGGACAGGGCGGGAGAGCAGTACTTC. It specifies CAHGLDRAGEQYF.

This clonotype was observed a few times. The chain joins TRBV6-6 to TRBJ2-7, with 11 bases matching TRBD1. With V trimmed by 6 bases and J by 0 bases, 10 bases remained unmatched. The germline gives CDR1 MNHNY, CDR2 SVGAGI (reference sequence). The CDR3 is 17 amino acids. This chain's CDR3 is CASRPTGTGGSSYEQYF. The CDR3 nucleotides are TGTGCCAGCAGACCTACCGGGACAGGGGGGAGCTCCTACGAGCAGTACTTC.

This clonotype was found a few times. The rearrangement joins TRBV4-1 to TRBJ1-2, with a possible D match to TRBD1 (6 bases). V was cut by 0 bases and J by 3 bases, with 14 bases left in between. This CDR3 region has 16 residues. Germline CDR1 is MGHRA and CDR2 is YSYEKL. CDR3 bases: TGCGCCAGCAGCCAAGATGAGGGGGGCGGTTACTATGGCTACACCTTC. It encodes CASSQDEGGGYYGYTF.

The chain has TRBV28 and TRBJ1-5; TRBD1 matches at 9 bases. This CDR3 comprises 14 residues. V was pared by 3 bases and J by 7 bases, with 4 bases of the junction left unmatched. The germline CDR1 and CDR2 sequences are MDHEN and SYDVKM. CDR3 loop: CASSLTGGRQPQHF. The DNA of the CDR3 is TGTGCCAGCAGTTTGACAGGGGGACGACAGCCCCAGCATTTT. The full variable domain, in which reference TRBV28 and TRBJ1-5 provide the parts outside the CDR3, is DVKVTQSSRYLVKRTGEKVFLECVQDMDHENMFWYRQDPGLGLRLIYFSYDVKMKEKGDIPEGYSVSREKKERFSLILESASTNQTSMYLCASSLTGGRQPQHFGDGTRLSIL.